This TCR beta chain was recovered during a study of T cell responses to AZD1222 COVID-19 vaccine. About this clone itself: Its antigen is not identified.

The assay was immunoSEQ multiplex PCR, and TCRdb's table has in-frame clones only and misses some. This repertoire shows about 150,000 clones, 90% to 95% found once; its top ten account for about 4%. Study-wide results and limits: Across the whole spike, CD4 TCRs peaked at regions 160-218 and 743-854. Recipients of two AZD1222 doses showed rising Spike-specific TCR breadth and depth. Clonal diversity was possibly underestimated, and the donors were mostly white British, with more females. Unmutated variant regions are reportedly the target of nearly half of TCRs that are spike-specific.

The junction had 14 bases not matched to a gene; V was cut back by 6 bases and J by 0 bases. Germline CDR1 SQVTM, CDR2 ANQGSEA. CDR3 size: 17 residues. The chain uses TRBV29-1 and TRBJ2-1; 7 nucleotides match TRBD2. The source material was peripheral blood, sampled 28 days after the second AZD1222 dose. The source of this sequence is an adult who received the AZD1222 COVID-19 vaccine. CDR3: CSVAELARRSSYNEQFF. The CDR3 nucleotides are TGCAGCGTCGCCGAACTAGCGCGAAGAAGCTCCTACAATGAGCAGTTCTTC.